The TCR beta chain under discussion was sequenced for a study of T cell clonotyping in hematopoietic cell transplantation. Blood collection times were about day -28 and days 30, 100, 180 posttransplant. This clone was observed a single time. The target antigen is unknown. Sequenced by immunoSEQ multiplex PCR; TCRdb stores in-frame clones only, minus some. The data show several thousand clones, with more than 90% seen just once and over 0.4% held by the top ten. Findings and caveats of the study: At the given depth, recipient repertoires were over 97% de novo clonotypes. Pathologically expanded recipient clonotypes increased progressively from day 30 to day 180 as diversity fell. Broader posttransplant TCR repertoire diversity was predicted by graft donor and pretransplant recipient Inverse Simpson Index values.

The sequenced sample was PBMCs, obtained 30 days after allogeneic stem cell transplant. This clonotype was sampled from a male patient aged 40-50 years who had an allogeneic stem cell transplant from a related donor, so the T cells may come from the graft donor. Some clones in this sample may be carry-over from other donors' samples.

Written as DNA, the CDR3 is TGTGCCAGCAGTGAAAGAGACGGGAGATGGAGCACAGATACGCAGTATTTT. Amino acids: CASSERDGRWSTDTQYF. V and J are TRBV2 and TRBJ2-3, with D perhaps TRBD2 (6 bases). The V end lost 2 bases, the J end lost 0 bases, and 15 bases lay between the germline ends. The CDR3 is 17 amino acids. CDR1 and CDR2 from the germline V gene are SNHLY and FYNNEI. The full variable domain, in which reference TRBV2 and TRBJ2-3 provide the parts outside the CDR3, is EPEVTQTPSHQVTQMGQEVILRCVPISNHLYFYWYRQILGQKVEFLVSFYNNEISEKSEIFDDQFSVERPDGSNFTLKIRSTKLEDSAMYFCASSERDGRWSTDTQYFGPGTRLTVL.